This T cell receptor beta chain was obtained from a study of T cell repertoires in cytomegalovirus infection. In the study overall: Researchers turned to recently identified HLA-C-restricted CMV epitopes as well as well-studied HLA-B-restricted ones.

Per germline, CDR1 MGHRA and CDR2 YSYEKL. Trimming took 1 base from V and 0 from J, leaving 7 bases between them. The CDR3 is 15 amino acids. Each CDR3 protein is one row after TCRdb ran MiXCR on the reads. The sample contains 200,000 to 250,000 distinct CDR3 sequences, around 35% of which appear only once. Study-wide findings and caveats: Dominant in the ex vivo response were TCR beta clonotypes restricted by HLA-C and specific for CMV.

Notes on this clonotype: What it recognizes is unknown.

The sequenced sample was CD8+ T cells from cultured PBMCs, obtained from culture after CMV antigen stimulation. This clonotype was obtained from a human donor in good health (CMV status not recorded). Some clones in this sample may be carry-over from other donors' samples. The chain carries TRBV4-1 and TRBJ1-3; D uncertain. CDR3 nucleotides: TGCGCCAGCAGCCAAGCTTCCTACTCTGGAAACACCATATATTTT. Amino acid sequence: CASSQASYSGNTIYF.